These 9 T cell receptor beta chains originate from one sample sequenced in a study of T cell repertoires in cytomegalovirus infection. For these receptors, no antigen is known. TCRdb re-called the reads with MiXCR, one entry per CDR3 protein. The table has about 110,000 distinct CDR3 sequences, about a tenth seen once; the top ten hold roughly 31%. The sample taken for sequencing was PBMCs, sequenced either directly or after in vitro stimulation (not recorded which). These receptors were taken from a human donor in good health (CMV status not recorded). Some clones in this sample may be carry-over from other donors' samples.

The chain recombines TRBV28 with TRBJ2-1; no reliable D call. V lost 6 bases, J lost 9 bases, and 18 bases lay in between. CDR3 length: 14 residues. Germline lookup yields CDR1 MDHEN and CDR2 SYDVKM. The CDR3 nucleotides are TGTGCCAGCAGCCTGACTGTCCCCACCCCTGAGCAGTTCTTC. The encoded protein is CASSLTVPTPEQFF. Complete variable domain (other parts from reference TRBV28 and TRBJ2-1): DVKVTQSSRYLVKRTGEKVFLECVQDMDHENMFWYRQDPGLGLRLIYFSYDVKMKEKGDIPEGYSVSREKKERFSLILESASTNQTSMYLCASSLTVPTPEQFFGPGTRLTVL.

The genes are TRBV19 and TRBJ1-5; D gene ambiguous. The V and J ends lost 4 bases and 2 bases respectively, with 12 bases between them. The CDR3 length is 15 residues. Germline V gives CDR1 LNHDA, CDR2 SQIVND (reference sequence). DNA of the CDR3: TGTGCCAGTAGTAGCTACACCCTTGGCAATCAGCCCCAGCATTTT. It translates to CASSSYTLGNQPQHF.

DNA of the CDR3: TGTGCCAGCAGTTTAGACAGGGAGAGTGGCTACACCTTC. It codes for CASSLDRESGYTF. J is TRBJ1-2 and V is TRBV2; 7 bases agree with TRBD1. V lost 5 bases, J lost 7 bases, and 7 bases stayed unmatched. CDR1 is SNHLY and CDR2 is FYNNEI in the germline V gene. This CDR3 contains 13 residues.

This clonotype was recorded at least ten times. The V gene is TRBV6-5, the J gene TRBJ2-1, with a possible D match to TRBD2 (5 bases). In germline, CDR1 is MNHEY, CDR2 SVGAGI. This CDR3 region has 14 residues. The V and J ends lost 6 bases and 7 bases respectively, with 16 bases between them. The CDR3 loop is CASRTIEGRNEQFF. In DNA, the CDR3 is TGTGCCAGCAGGACCATAGAGGGCCGTAATGAGCAGTTCTTC.

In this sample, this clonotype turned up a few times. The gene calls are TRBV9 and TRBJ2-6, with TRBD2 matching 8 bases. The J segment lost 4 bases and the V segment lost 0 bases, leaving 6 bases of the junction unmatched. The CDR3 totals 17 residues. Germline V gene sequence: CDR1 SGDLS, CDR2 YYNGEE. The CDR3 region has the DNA TGTGCCAGCAGCGTAGCAGGGAGCGGGGGAGGGGCCAACGTCCTGACTTTC. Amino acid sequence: CASSVAGSGGGANVLTF.

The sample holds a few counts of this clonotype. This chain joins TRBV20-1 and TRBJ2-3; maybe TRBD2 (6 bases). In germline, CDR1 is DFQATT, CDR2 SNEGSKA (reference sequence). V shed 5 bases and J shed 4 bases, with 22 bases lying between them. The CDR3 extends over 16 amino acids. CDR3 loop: CSARPVVGGIPDTQYF. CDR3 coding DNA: TGCAGTGCTCGGCCGGTGGTGGGCGGGATACCAGATACGCAGTATTTT.

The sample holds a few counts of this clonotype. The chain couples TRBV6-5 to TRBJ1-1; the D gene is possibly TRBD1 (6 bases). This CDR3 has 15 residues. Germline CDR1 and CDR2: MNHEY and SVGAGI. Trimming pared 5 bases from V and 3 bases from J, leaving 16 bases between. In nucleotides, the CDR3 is TGTGCCAGCAGTCGCCAGGGGCTGGGGGACACTGAAGCTTTCTTT. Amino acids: CASSRQGLGDTEAFF.

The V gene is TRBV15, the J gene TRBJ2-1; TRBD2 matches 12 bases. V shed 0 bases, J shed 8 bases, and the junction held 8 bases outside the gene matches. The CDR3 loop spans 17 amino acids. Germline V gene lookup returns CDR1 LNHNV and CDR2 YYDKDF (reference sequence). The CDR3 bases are TGTGCCACCAGCAGAGATCCACCTAGCGGGAGGGACGATGAGCAGTTCTTC. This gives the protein CATSRDPPSGRDDEQFF.

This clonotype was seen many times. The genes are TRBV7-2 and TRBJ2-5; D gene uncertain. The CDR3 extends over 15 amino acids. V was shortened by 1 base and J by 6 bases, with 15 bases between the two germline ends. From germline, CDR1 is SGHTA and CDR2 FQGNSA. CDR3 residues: CASSLDGRAVKTQYF. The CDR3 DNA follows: TGTGCCAGCAGCTTAGATGGAAGGGCGGTAAAGACCCAGTACTTC.